The sequence of this T cell receptor (beta chain) was determined in a study of blood T cell repertoires in COVID-19. As for the study in general: In each case, the material was cDNA or gDNA derived from T cells, B-cell-depleted T cells, or PBMCs.

This CDR3 comprises 12 residues. V lost 3 bases to trimming and J lost 7 bases, with 7 bases between them. CDR1 is MNHEY, CDR2 SMNVEV, per germline (reference sequence). TCRdb keeps only in-frame clones here, not all; method: immunoSEQ multiplex PCR. The sample records 130,000 to 150,000 clones, roughly 90% being singletons. Material for sequencing was PBMCs or T cells enriched from blood (not recorded which). V gene TRBV27 combines with J gene TRBJ1-5, with D hard to call. This receptor was obtained from a woman between 25 and 40 years old with acute COVID-19. The CDR3 sequence: CASSFLGQPQHF. The CDR3 nucleotides are TGTGCCAGCAGTTTCCTAGGACAGCCCCAGCATTTT.